A selection of T cell receptor beta chains follows, all from one sample in a study of cytomegalovirus exposure and HLA in healthy donors. The method was immunoSEQ multiplex PCR; TCRdb's version includes in-frame clones alone and lacks a portion of them. The repertoire holds more than 150,000 clones, with 70% to 90% as singletons. Sequenced material: PBMCs. The receptors were gathered from a woman aged 25 to 39 in good health and CMV-seronegative. Each CDR3 is given with its conserved first and last residue. The order of the fields is D gene, clone size, V gene, J gene, CDR3 DNA, CDR3 protein. A D gene is named only where the DNA matches it firmly. Expanded clones are given a class, and other clones once, few, many or no size at all.

d_call: TRBD1
clone_size: NA
v_call: TRBV11-2
j_call: TRBJ1-6
cdr3_nt: TGTGCCAGCAGCACCGGACAGGGGTTTTGGTCACCCCTCCACTTT
cdr3_aa: CASSTGQGFWSPLHF

d_call: TRBD1
clone_size: NA
v_call: TRBV19
j_call: TRBJ2-5
cdr3_nt: TGTGCCAGTAGTGCAATAACAGGGGGATTCCAAGAGACCCAGTACTTC
cdr3_aa: CASSAITGGFQETQYF

d_call: TRBD1
clone_size: NA
v_call: TRBV29-1
j_call: TRBJ2-7
cdr3_nt: TGCAGCGTTGAAGGGACAGGGGGCCTCTACGAGCAGTACTTC
cdr3_aa: CSVEGTGGLYEQYF

d_call: NA
clone_size: NA
v_call: TRBV28
j_call: TRBJ2-2
cdr3_nt: TGTGCCAGCAGCTTATCCTCGAACACCGGGGAGCTGTTTTTT
cdr3_aa: CASSLSSNTGELFF

d_call: NA
clone_size: few
v_call: TRBV6-1
j_call: TRBJ1-1
cdr3_nt: TGTGCCAGCAGCGTTATGAACACTGAAGCTTTCTTT
cdr3_aa: CASSVMNTEAFF

d_call: NA
clone_size: NA
v_call: TRBV7-2
j_call: TRBJ2-3
cdr3_nt: TGTGCCAGCAGCAATACCAGGGATACGCAGTATTTT
cdr3_aa: CASSNTRDTQYF

d_call: NA
clone_size: NA
v_call: TRBV11-3
j_call: TRBJ2-1
cdr3_nt: TGTGCCAGCAGCTTAGGGGGGGTGGACAAAAAGGAGCAGTTCTTC
cdr3_aa: CASSLGGVDKKEQFF

d_call: TRBD2
clone_size: NA
v_call: TRBV10-2
j_call: TRBJ2-1
cdr3_nt: TGCGCCAGCGTAGGACTAGCGGGAGGACCATACAATGAGCAGTTCTTC
cdr3_aa: CASVGLAGGPYNEQFF

d_call: NA
clone_size: NA
v_call: TRBV18
j_call: TRBJ1-1
cdr3_nt: TGTGCCAGCTCAGCCCTCGGGACAACCCCGAACACTGAAGCTTTCTTT
cdr3_aa: CASSALGTTPNTEAFF

d_call: NA
clone_size: NA
v_call: TRBV11-2
j_call: TRBJ1-5
cdr3_nt: TGTGCCAGCAGCTTAGATGAGGGAGTGGGCAATCAGCCCCAGCATTTT
cdr3_aa: CASSLDEGVGNQPQHF

d_call: TRBD2
clone_size: few
v_call: TRBV11-3
j_call: TRBJ2-7
cdr3_nt: TGTGCCAGCAGCTTAGTCCGGACTAGCGGGATTTTTGAGCAGTACTTC
cdr3_aa: CASSLVRTSGIFEQYF

d_call: TRBD2
clone_size: few
v_call: TRBV5-5
j_call: TRBJ2-7
cdr3_nt: TGTGCCAGCAGCTTTCGCATGACTAGCGGATCCTACGAGCAGTACTTC
cdr3_aa: CASSFRMTSGSYEQYF

d_call: TRBD2
clone_size: NA
v_call: TRBV29-1
j_call: TRBJ2-1
cdr3_nt: TGCAGCGTTGTACTAGCGGGTCGCAATGAGCAGTTCTTC
cdr3_aa: CSVVLAGRNEQFF

d_call: TRBD1
clone_size: NA
v_call: TRBV7-9
j_call: TRBJ2-1
cdr3_nt: TGTGCCAGCAGCCCCGGACAGGGGCCATACAATGAGCAGTTCTTC
cdr3_aa: CASSPGQGPYNEQFF

d_call: NA
clone_size: NA
v_call: TRBV5-1
j_call: TRBJ2-1
cdr3_nt: TGCGCCAGCAGCTTGGGTACGGGAAATGAGCAGTTCTTC
cdr3_aa: CASSLGTGNEQFF

d_call: TRBD2
clone_size: once
v_call: TRBV6-5
j_call: TRBJ2-7
cdr3_nt: TGTGCCAGCAAACTAGCGGGCCGCTACGAGCAGTACTTC
cdr3_aa: CASKLAGRYEQYF

d_call: NA
clone_size: NA
v_call: TRBV7-9
j_call: TRBJ2-1
cdr3_nt: TGTGCCAGCACGCGCATCGCCACTAACAATGAGCAGTTCTTC
cdr3_aa: CASTRIATNNEQFF

d_call: NA
clone_size: NA
v_call: TRBV5-4
j_call: TRBJ1-2
cdr3_nt: TGTGCCAGCAGCTTGACAGGGATTAATGGCTACACCTTC
cdr3_aa: CASSLTGINGYTF

d_call: TRBD1
clone_size: NA
v_call: TRBV19
j_call: TRBJ2-7
cdr3_nt: TGTGCCAGTAGTATGGGGACAGGCTGGGAGCAGTACTTC
cdr3_aa: CASSMGTGWEQYF

d_call: TRBD1
clone_size: NA
v_call: TRBV28
j_call: TRBJ1-2
cdr3_nt: TGTGCCAGCAGTTTATTGGGGACAGGGGCCTATGGCTACACCTTC
cdr3_aa: CASSLLGTGAYGYTF

d_call: TRBD2
clone_size: NA
v_call: TRBV4-3
j_call: TRBJ2-3
cdr3_nt: TGCGCCAGCAGTAGCCTTACTAGCGGAAGCACAGATACGCAGTATTTT
cdr3_aa: CASSSLTSGSTDTQYF

d_call: NA
clone_size: NA
v_call: TRBV19
j_call: TRBJ1-5
cdr3_nt: TGTGCCAGTAGTATAGGTGGGCAGGTAAATCAGCCCCAGCATTTT
cdr3_aa: CASSIGGQVNQPQHF

d_call: TRBD1
clone_size: NA
v_call: TRBV10-2
j_call: TRBJ2-7
cdr3_nt: TGCGCCAGCAGTGAGTCGGGACAGGGGGTCTACGAGCAGTACTTC
cdr3_aa: CASSESGQGVYEQYF

d_call: NA
clone_size: once
v_call: TRBV28
j_call: TRBJ2-7
cdr3_nt: TGTGCCAGCAGTCCGGACAGATTCGACTACGAGCAGTACTTC
cdr3_aa: CASSPDRFDYEQYF

d_call: NA
clone_size: NA
v_call: TRBV4-2
j_call: TRBJ2-3
cdr3_nt: TGTGCCAGCAGCCCACTCCAAAGCGGGCTTGATACGCAGTATTTT
cdr3_aa: CASSPLQSGLDTQYF

d_call: NA
clone_size: NA
v_call: TRBV19
j_call: TRBJ1-5
cdr3_nt: TGTGCCAGTAGTATACCCGGGACATATAGCAATCAGCCCCAGCATTTT
cdr3_aa: CASSIPGTYSNQPQHF

d_call: TRBD2
clone_size: NA
v_call: TRBV6-1
j_call: TRBJ2-7
cdr3_nt: TGTGCCAGCAGGAAGGAGCGGGGAACCTCCTACGAGCAGTACTTC
cdr3_aa: CASRKERGTSYEQYF

d_call: TRBD1
clone_size: NA
v_call: TRBV7-9
j_call: TRBJ2-7
cdr3_nt: TGTGCCAGCAGCCCGCCAGGGACAGACTATGGCTACGAGCAGTACTTC
cdr3_aa: CASSPPGTDYGYEQYF

d_call: NA
clone_size: few
v_call: TRBV7-2
j_call: TRBJ1-5
cdr3_nt: TGTGCCAGCAGCTTAGTCAGGGGAAGCAATCAGCCCCAGCATTTT
cdr3_aa: CASSLVRGSNQPQHF

d_call: NA
clone_size: few
v_call: TRBV5-4
j_call: TRBJ2-2
cdr3_nt: TGTGCCAGCAGCTCGGGCCCCACCTCGGGATCGAACACCGGGGAGCTGTTTTTT
cdr3_aa: CASSSGPTSGSNTGELFF

d_call: TRBD2
clone_size: NA
v_call: TRBV25-1
j_call: TRBJ2-6
cdr3_nt: TGTGCCAGCAGTGGCGGGACTAGCGTTTCTGGGGCCAACGGCCTGACTTTC
cdr3_aa: CASSGGTSVSGANGLTF

d_call: NA
clone_size: NA
v_call: TRBV14
j_call: TRBJ1-2
cdr3_nt: TGTGCCAGCAGCCGGCAGCTGACTGGCGGCTACACCTTC
cdr3_aa: CASSRQLTGGYTF

d_call: TRBD2
clone_size: NA
v_call: TRBV27
j_call: TRBJ2-3
cdr3_nt: TGTGCCAGCAGCCAAAGATTGGGGGGCGGGACTAGGGCAGATACGCAGTATTTT
cdr3_aa: CASSQRLGGGTRADTQYF